This T cell receptor (beta chain) derives from a study of blood T cell repertoires in COVID-19. Enrolment of Seattle patients took place during active infection, and they were followed longitudinally. The CDR3 covers 16 residues. Trimming left V 0 bases short and J 4 bases short, with 16 bases between. Germline CDR1 LGHNA, CDR2 YSLEER. Only in-frame clones appear in the TCRdb table, and some are missing; sequencing was by immunoSEQ multiplex PCR. The profile shows 440,000 or so clones, over 75% of them singletons. The TCR originated in a woman aged 40 to 50 with COVID-19, enrolled during active disease. Sequencing input: peripheral blood. The chain has TRBV4-3 and TRBJ2-7, with D perhaps matching TRBD2 (7 bases). This CDR3 reads CASSQEVWGGLYEQYF. The CDR3 DNA is TGCGCCAGCAGCCAAGAAGTCTGGGGGGGCTTGTACGAGCAGTACTTC.